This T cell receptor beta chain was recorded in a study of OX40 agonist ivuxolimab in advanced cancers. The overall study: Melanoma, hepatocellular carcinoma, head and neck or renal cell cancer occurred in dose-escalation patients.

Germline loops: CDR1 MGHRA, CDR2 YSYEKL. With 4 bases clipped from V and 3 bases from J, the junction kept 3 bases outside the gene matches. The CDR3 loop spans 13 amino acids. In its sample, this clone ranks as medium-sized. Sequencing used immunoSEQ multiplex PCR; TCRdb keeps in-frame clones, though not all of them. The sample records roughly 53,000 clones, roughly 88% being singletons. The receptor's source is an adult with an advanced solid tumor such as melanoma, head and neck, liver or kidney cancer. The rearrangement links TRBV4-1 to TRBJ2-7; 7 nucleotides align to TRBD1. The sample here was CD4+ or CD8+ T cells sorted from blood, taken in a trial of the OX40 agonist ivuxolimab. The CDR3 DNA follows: TGCGCCAGCAGCCCCCGGGACAGCTACGAGCAGTACTTC. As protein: CASSPRDSYEQYF.